Following are 27 T cell receptor beta chains from one sample sequenced in a study of T cell responses to AZD1222 COVID-19 vaccine. The assay was immunoSEQ multiplex PCR, and TCRdb's table has in-frame clones only and misses some. The sample has tens of thousands of clones, roughly 88% seen once. The specimen was peripheral blood, collected on day 0 of AZD1222 vaccination. Every receptor here comes from an adult in good health.

The rearrangement joins TRBV12-2 to TRBJ1-1. TRBV12-2 is listed as a pseudogene. The CDR3 length is 16 residues. CDR3 in amino acids: CASRLGGLSVNTEAFF. The CDR3 bases are TGTGCAAGTCGCTTAGGGGGGTTGTCGGTGAACACTGAAGCTTTCTTT.

V and J are TRBV12-3 or TRBV12-4 and TRBJ2-2; D gene uncertain. V lost 6 bases to trimming and J lost 9 bases, with 5 bases between them. The CDR3 sequence is 10 residues long. The CDR3, as DNA: TGTGCCAGCAGCAGAAGGGAGCTGTTTTTT. Its protein is CASSRRELFF.

This clone showed up just a few times. The V gene is TRBV2, the J gene TRBJ2-1; D is undetermined. CDR3 length: 13 residues. V gave up 1 base and J gave up 11 bases, with 12 bases separating them. The germline CDR1 and CDR2 sequences are SNHLY and FYNNEI. The CDR3 coding sequence is TGTGCCAGCAGTGAAGAGGAGTGGGATAAGCAGTTCTTC. Protein sequence: CASSEEEWDKQFF.

The rearrangement uses TRBV6-5 and TRBJ2-2; no reliable D call. The V end was cut by 6 bases, the J end by 4 bases, with 9 bases between. This CDR3 is built from 13 residues. Germline V gene sequence: CDR1 MNHEY, CDR2 SVGAGI. CDR3 sequence (DNA): TGTGCCAGCAGACCGGACCCCACCGGGGAGCTGTTTTTT. This sequence encodes CASRPDPTGELFF.

The chain joins TRBV5-4 to TRBJ1-2; 12 bases line up with TRBD1. The V segment lost 7 bases and the J segment 8 bases; nucleotides outside the gene matches: 9. Germline V gene data show CDR1 as SGHNT and CDR2 as YYREEE (reference sequence). The CDR3 is 14 residues long. Here the CDR3 DNA reads TGTGCCAGCCACTGGGGACAGGGGGCGGGGGGCTACACCTTC. Translated: CASHWGQGAGGYTF.

The genes are TRBV6-5 and TRBJ2-7; D unclear. CDR1 and CDR2 (germline): MNHEY, SVGAGI. Trimming shortened V by 7 bases and J by 0 bases, and 13 bases separated the two germline ends. This CDR3 has 14 amino acids. DNA for the CDR3: TGTGCCAGCAAAGTCGAATTGAGCTCCTACGAGCAGTACTTC. It codes for CASKVELSSYEQYF.

This sequence joins TRBV4-1 and TRBJ2-7; D may be TRBD2 (5 bases). The V end lost 0 bases, the J end lost 0 bases, and 9 bases lay between the germline ends. The CDR3 extends over 15 amino acids. The germline CDR1 and CDR2 sequences are MGHRA and YSYEKL. The chain's CDR3 is CASSQDERDSYEQYF. The CDR3 DNA reads TGCGCCAGCAGCCAAGATGAGAGGGACTCCTACGAGCAGTACTTC.

The V gene is TRBV2, the J gene TRBJ1-1, with D perhaps TRBD1 (6 bases). V was pared by 7 bases and J by 1 base, with 13 bases between. The CDR3 is 14 residues long. The germline V gene encodes CDR1 SNHLY and CDR2 FYNNEI. This CDR3 reads CASILQGWNTEAFF. The CDR3 DNA sequence: TGTGCCAGCATTCTACAGGGATGGAACACTGAAGCTTTCTTT.

The chain carries TRBV2 and TRBJ1-2, with a possible D match to TRBD1 (6 bases). V was shortened by 3 bases and J by 2 bases, with 22 bases between the two germline ends. The CDR3 contains 18 residues. The germline gives CDR1 SNHLY, CDR2 FYNNEI. The DNA of the CDR3 is TGTGCCAGCAGTGAGCGGGTCTCTGGGGGGCAATTCAACTATGGCTACACCTTC. Its protein is CASSERVSGGQFNYGYTF.

V gene TRBV7-3 combines with J gene TRBJ2-5, with D unresolved. CDR3 length equals 14 residues. The germline gives CDR1 SGHTA, CDR2 FQGTGA. The V end was cut by 4 bases, the J end by 1 base, with 10 bases between. CDR3 amino acids: CASSSAGPQETQYF. The DNA of the CDR3 is TGTGCCAGCAGCTCCGCCGGGCCCCAAGAGACCCAGTACTTC.

This clone was seen a few times. The V call is TRBV5-6, the J call TRBJ2-7, with a tentative D call TRBD2 (6 bases). The CDR3 is 13 residues long. Trimming shortened V by 5 bases and J by 4 bases, and 13 bases separated the two germline ends. Looked up from germline, CDR1 is SGHDT and CDR2 is YYEEEE. CDR3 sequence: CASSIGGSYEQYF. The CDR3 coding sequence is TGTGCCAGCAGTATCGGGGGTAGTTACGAGCAGTACTTC.

This sequence joins TRBV7-9 and TRBJ2-7; TRBD1 matches at 11 bases. The V and J ends lost 11 bases and 5 bases, in that order; junction bases with no gene match: 8. Germline V CDR1 and CDR2: SEHNR, FQNEAQ (reference sequence). The CDR3 consists of 13 residues. CDR3 nucleotides: TGTGCCGGACAGGGGGCTGTAAGTGACGAGCAGTACTTC. It specifies CAGQGAVSDEQYF. The full variable domain, rest sourced from reference TRBV7-9 and TRBJ2-7, is DTGVSQNPRHKITKRGQNVTFRCDPISEHNRLYWYRQTLGQGPEFLTYFQNEAQLEKSRLLSDRFSAERPKGSFSTLEIQRTEQGDSAMYLCAGQGAVSDEQYFGPGTRLTVT.

J is TRBJ2-1 and V is TRBV11-2; D possibly corresponds to TRBD2 (6 bases). The germline V gene encodes CDR1 SGHAT and CDR2 FQNNGV. The CDR3 extends over 14 amino acids. V was clipped by 5 bases and J by 7 bases, with 15 bases between them. In DNA, the CDR3 is TGTGCCAGCAGCGCAGGCGGGACCATAAATGAGCAGTTCTTC. Translated: CASSAGGTINEQFF.

About this clone itself: The same CDR3 is also encoded by other DNA sequences in this sample. The rearrangement links TRBV6-6 to TRBJ2-1; no clear D. Deletions cut 6 bases from V and 4 bases from J, with 7 bases between. The CDR3 runs 12 residues. Germline assignment: CDR1 MNHNY and CDR2 SVGAGI (reference sequence). The CDR3 nucleotides are TGTGCCAGCAGCCGACCGTACAATGAGCAGTTCTTC. Amino acid sequence: CASSRPYNEQFF.

The gene calls are TRBV19 and TRBJ1-6; D is ambiguous. In germline, CDR1 is LNHDA, CDR2 SQIVND (reference sequence). CDR3 size: 12 residues. The V gene lost 3 bases and the J gene lost 10 bases, with 7 bases spanning the gap. CDR3 region: CASSMMQSPLHF. DNA of the CDR3: TGTGCCAGTAGTATGATGCAGTCACCCCTCCACTTT.

The rearrangement joins TRBV3-1 (or the pseudogene TRBV3-2) to TRBJ2-1; 12 nucleotides line up with TRBD2. This CDR3 contains 17 residues. Germline CDR1 LGHDT, CDR2 YNNKEL (reference sequence). The V segment lost 2 bases and the J segment 6 bases; nucleotides outside the gene matches: 8. Here the CDR3 reads CASSQLGLAGGPNEQFF. CDR3 DNA: TGTGCCAGCAGCCAATTGGGTCTAGCGGGGGGGCCCAATGAGCAGTTCTTC.

This chain connects TRBV6-5 to TRBJ2-2; D might be TRBD1 (6 bases). Germline V gene lookup returns CDR1 MNHEY and CDR2 SVGAGI. The CDR3 is made up of 16 amino acids. V dropped 0 bases and J dropped 7 bases, with 15 bases sitting between them. DNA for the CDR3: TGTGCCAGCAGTTACTCGAGTCAGGGGATCGACGGGGAGCTGTTTTTT. It codes for CASSYSSQGIDGELFF.

This clone showed up just once. The chain is built from TRBV6-5 and TRBJ2-2; 10 positions match TRBD2. CDR1 MNHEY and CDR2 SVGAGI come from the germline V gene. The J segment lost 6 bases and the V segment lost 2 bases, leaving 6 bases of the junction unmatched. The CDR3 contains 16 residues. CDR3 coding DNA: TGTGCCAGCAGTTACAGGGAGCGGGGGGGCTCCGGGGAGCTGTTTTTT. Encoded protein: CASSYRERGGSGELFF.

The chain is built from TRBV15 and TRBJ1-4; 10 bases align to TRBD1. CDR1 is LNHNV and CDR2 is YYDKDF in the germline V gene (reference sequence). The CDR3 is 14 residues long. V lost 3 bases and J lost 10; bases outside the gene matches: 5. CDR3 residues: CATSRGTGEGKLFF. In nucleotides, the CDR3 is TGTGCCACCAGCAGGGGGACAGGGGAGGGAAAACTGTTTTTT.

The V and J genes are TRBV7-5 and TRBJ2-1; TRBD2 was called by the table and not checked on the DNA. TRBV7-5 is designated a pseudogene. This CDR3 is built from 15 residues. CDR3 sequence reads: CARSLGLAGDVEQFF. CDR3 nucleotides: TGTGCCAGAAGCTTAGGACTAGCGGGAGACGTTGAGCAGTTCTTC.

The chain couples TRBV28 to TRBJ2-7, with TRBD1 identical over 8 bases. The CDR3 totals 13 residues. CDR1 and CDR2 (germline): MDHEN, SYDVKM. J lost 5 bases, V lost 8 bases, and 8 bases had no gene match. The CDR3 DNA sequence: TGTGCCAGCCTCGGACAGGGTGACCACGAGCAGTACTTC. Protein: CASLGQGDHEQYF.

The gene calls are TRBV29-1 and TRBJ1-1; tentative D call: TRBD1 (6 bases). Trimming removed 3 bases from V and 2 bases from J, with 10 bases in between. This CDR3 has 13 amino acids. The germline gives CDR1 SQVTM, CDR2 ANQGSEA. This CDR3 reads CSVEGHLNTEAFF. The CDR3 bases are TGCAGCGTTGAGGGACACCTTAACACTGAAGCTTTCTTT.

This clone has a handful of counts. The rearrangement links TRBV28 to TRBJ1-1; D unclear. Germline V gene sequence: CDR1 MDHEN, CDR2 SYDVKM. V dropped 6 bases and J dropped 3 bases, with 14 bases sitting between them. This CDR3 comprises 14 residues. The CDR3 region is CASSFPRGHTEAFF. CDR3 nucleotides: TGTGCCAGCAGCTTTCCCCGAGGACACACTGAAGCTTTCTTT.

This clone came up once. The chain has TRBV28 and TRBJ1-1; D gene uncertain. V lost 6 bases and J 3 bases, leaving 5 bases between the germline ends. The length of the CDR3 is 11 residues. Germline V gene sequence: CDR1 MDHEN, CDR2 SYDVKM. The DNA for the CDR3 is TGTGCCAGCAGAGCCTACACTGAAGCTTTCTTT. Translating it yields CASRAYTEAFF.

V usage is TRBV19 and J usage is TRBJ1-2, with no clear D. Between the trimmed V and J ends, which lost 6 bases and 1 base, there was a span of 6 bases. This CDR3 comprises 12 residues. Germline CDR1 LNHDA, CDR2 SQIVND (reference sequence). The CDR3, as DNA: TGTGCCAGTAGATCGGGTAACTATGGCTACACCTTC. It encodes CASRSGNYGYTF.

This chain joins TRBV10-1 and TRBJ1-5; 7 bases fit TRBD1. The germline V gene encodes CDR1 WNHNN and CDR2 SYGVQD (reference sequence). The CDR3 runs 13 residues. Trimming took 10 bases from V and 7 from J; bases not matched to a gene: 10. The CDR3 DNA follows: TGCGCCAACCCGACAGGGTATGGACAGCCCCAGCATTTT. This translates into CANPTGYGQPQHF.

V is TRBV28 and J is TRBJ1-4; the D gene is possibly TRBD1 (6 bases). V was shortened by 6 bases and J by 1 base, with 9 bases between the two germline ends. The length of the CDR3 is 14 residues. The germline CDR1 and CDR2 sequences are MDHEN and SYDVKM. The CDR3, as DNA: TGTGCCAGCAGCCAAGGGGGAACTAATGAAAAACTGTTTTTT. It specifies CASSQGGTNEKLFF.